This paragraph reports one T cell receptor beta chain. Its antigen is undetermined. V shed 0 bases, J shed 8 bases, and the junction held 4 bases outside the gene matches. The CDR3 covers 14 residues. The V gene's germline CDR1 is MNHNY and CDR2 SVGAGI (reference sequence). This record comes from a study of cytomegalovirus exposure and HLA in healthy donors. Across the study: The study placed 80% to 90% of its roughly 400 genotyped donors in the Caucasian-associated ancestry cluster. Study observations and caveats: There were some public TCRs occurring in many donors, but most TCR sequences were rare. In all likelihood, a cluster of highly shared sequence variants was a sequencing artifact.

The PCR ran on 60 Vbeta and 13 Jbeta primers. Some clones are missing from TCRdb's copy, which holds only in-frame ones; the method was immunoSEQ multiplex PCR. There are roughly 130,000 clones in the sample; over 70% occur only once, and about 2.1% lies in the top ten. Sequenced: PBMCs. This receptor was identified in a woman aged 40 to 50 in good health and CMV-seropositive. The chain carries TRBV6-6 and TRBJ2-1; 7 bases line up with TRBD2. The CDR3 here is CASSYSGGPHEQFF. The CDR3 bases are TGTGCCAGCAGTTACTCGGGAGGGCCTCATGAGCAGTTCTTC.